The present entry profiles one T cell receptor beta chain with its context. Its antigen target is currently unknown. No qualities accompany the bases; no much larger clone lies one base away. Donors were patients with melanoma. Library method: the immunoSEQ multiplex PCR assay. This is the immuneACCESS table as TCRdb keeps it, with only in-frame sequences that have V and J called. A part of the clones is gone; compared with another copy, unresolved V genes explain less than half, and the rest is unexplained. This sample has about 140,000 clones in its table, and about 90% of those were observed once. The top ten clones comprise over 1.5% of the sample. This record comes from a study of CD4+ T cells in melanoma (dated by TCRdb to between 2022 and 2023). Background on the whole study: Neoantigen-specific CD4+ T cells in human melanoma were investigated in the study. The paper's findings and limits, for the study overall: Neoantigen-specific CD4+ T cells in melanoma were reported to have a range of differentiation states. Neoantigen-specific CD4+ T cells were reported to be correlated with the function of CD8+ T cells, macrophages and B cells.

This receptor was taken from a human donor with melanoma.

The CDR3 region: CAWSLWPRSEAFF. The nucleotide sequence is TGTGCCTGGAGTCTTTGGCCCCGGTCTGAAGCTTTCTTT. The chain was built from TRBV30 and TRBJ1-1; the D gene assignment is ambiguous. Based on the germline V gene (reference sequence), the CDR1 and CDR2 sequences are GTSNPN and SVGIG. Cut back by 2 bases and 6 bases, the V and J ends lie 13 bases apart. The CDR3 spans 13 residues, from the cysteine through the phenylalanine. Left in the record is the CDR3 DNA by itself, 39 bases read in frame from the first base. Extended through the reference TRBV30 and TRBJ1-1 proteins, this CDR3 yields the full variable domain: SQTIHQWPATLVQPVGSPLSLECTVEGTSNPNLYWYRQAAGRGLQLLFYSVGIGQISSEVPQNLSASRPQDRQFILSSKKLLLSDSGFYLCAWSLWPRSEAFFGQGTRLTVV.